These T cell receptor beta chains were read from a single sample in a study of blood T cell repertoires in COVID-19. TCRdb's copy holds only in-frame clones and misses some; the assay was immunoSEQ multiplex PCR. The repertoire holds about 45,000 clones, with 80% as singletons. The source material was peripheral blood. The receptors stem from a man aged 65 to 85 with acute or convalescent COVID-19. Each CDR3 is given with its conserved first and last residue. A D gene is named only where the DNA matches it firmly. Expanded clones get a size class; other rows say once, few or many, or leave the size out.

j_call v_call d_call clone_size cdr3_nt cdr3_aa
TRBJ1-1 TRBV3-1/TRBV3-2 . few TGTGCCAGCAGCCAAGGCCGGGGGGGAGCCAACTCGGCTTTCTTT CASSQGRGGANSAFF
TRBJ1-5 TRBV12-3/TRBV12-4 . few TGTGCCAGCAGCGGGGGAACGAAGGAGCCCCAGCATTTT CASSGGTKEPQHF
TRBJ1-1 TRBV6-6 . . TGTGCCAGCAGAGACTTTGGCACTGAAGCTTTCTTT CASRDFGTEAFF
TRBJ2-7 TRBV3-1/TRBV3-2 . . TGTGCCAGCAGCCAAGATCTAATCGACAGGACCTACGAGCAGTACTTC CASSQDLIDRTYEQYF
TRBJ1-2 TRBV7-9 . . TGTGCCACGGACAGAAATAACTATGGCTACACCTTC CATDRNNYGYTF
TRBJ1-2 TRBV7-2 TRBD1 . TGTGCCAGCAGCTTTAACCGGGACAGCCCCCGGGGCTACACCTTC CASSFNRDSPRGYTF
TRBJ1-5 TRBV19 TRBD1 . TGTGCCAGTAGCCCCCCGACAGGGAGCAATCAGCCCCAGCATTTT CASSPPTGSNQPQHF
TRBJ1-2 TRBV7-3 TRBD1 few TGTGCCAGCAGCCCCTTAGGACAGGAAGATTTGGGCTACACCTTC CASSPLGQEDLGYTF
TRBJ2-5 TRBV18 TRBD2 . TGTGCCAGCTCACCGGGGTTACTAGCGGCGGAAGAGACCCAGTACTTC CASSPGLLAAEETQYF
TRBJ1-1 TRBV7-2 TRBD1 . TGTGCCAGCAGCTCGACAGGGGGCGCGAACACTGAAGCTTTCTTT CASSSTGGANTEAFF